This T cell receptor (beta chain) was observed in a study of cytomegalovirus exposure and HLA in healthy donors. Study-wide results and caveats: A later analysis found most CMV-associated TCR beta chains apparently HLA-restricted. Rarity held for most TCR sequences, but there were some public TCRs that occurred in many donors.

V shed 6 bases, J shed 5 bases, and the junction held 8 bases outside the gene matches. CDR1 and CDR2 from the germline V gene are MNHNY and SVGAGI (reference sequence). The CDR3 length is 15 residues. Note on this clone: Antigen: not known.

The PCR was carried out with 60 Vbeta primers and 13 Jbeta primers. TCRdb's copy holds only in-frame clones and misses some; the assay was immunoSEQ multiplex PCR. The sample shows about 110,000 clones, under 85% of them seen only once. The donors were healthy bone marrow donors. This TCR was recovered from a woman between 45 and 65 years old in good health and CMV-seropositive. The chain is built from TRBV6-6 and TRBJ2-1; 9 nucleotides align to TRBD1. The specimen was PBMCs. CDR3 sequence (DNA): TGTGCCAGCAGCCAACCGGGACAGGGCCACAATGAGCAGTTCTTC. Amino acids: CASSQPGQGHNEQFF.